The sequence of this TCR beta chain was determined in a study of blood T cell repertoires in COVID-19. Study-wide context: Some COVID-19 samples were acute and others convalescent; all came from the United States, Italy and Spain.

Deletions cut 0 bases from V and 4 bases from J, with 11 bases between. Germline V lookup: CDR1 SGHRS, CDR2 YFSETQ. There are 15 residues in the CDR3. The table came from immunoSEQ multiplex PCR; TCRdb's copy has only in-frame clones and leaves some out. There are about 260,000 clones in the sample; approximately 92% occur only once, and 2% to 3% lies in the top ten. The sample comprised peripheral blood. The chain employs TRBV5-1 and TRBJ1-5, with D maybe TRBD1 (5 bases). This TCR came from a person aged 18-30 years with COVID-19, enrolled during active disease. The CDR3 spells CASSLAGGPNQPQHF. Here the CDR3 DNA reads TGCGCCAGCAGCTTGGCCGGGGGTCCAAATCAGCCCCAGCATTTT. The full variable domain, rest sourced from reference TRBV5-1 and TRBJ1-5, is KAGVTQTPRYLIKTRGQQVTLSCSPISGHRSVSWYQQTPGQGLQFLFEYFSETQRNKGNFPGRFSGRQFSNSRSEMNVSTLELGDSALYLCASSLAGGPNQPQHFGDGTRLSIL.